This paragraph covers one TCR beta chain sequence. This entry comes from a study of blood T cell repertoires in COVID-19. TCRdb's table, derived via immunoSEQ multiplex PCR, lists solely in-frame clones and lacks some. The sample consists of roughly 400,000 clones, around 89% of them appearing once. Participant-reported clinical history was the basis for cohort assignment. The V gene end was trimmed by 5 bases and the J gene end by 3 bases; junction bases not matched to a gene: 7. Germline V gene data show CDR1 as MDHEN and CDR2 as SYDVKM. The CDR3 contains 15 residues. The clonotype was recovered from a man younger than 40 who had recovered from COVID-19. This chain connects TRBV28 to TRBJ2-7; TRBD1 agrees at 10 bases. Sequencing was carried out using PBMCs or T cells enriched from blood (not recorded which). For the CDR3, the DNA is TGTGCCAGCAGTCAGACAGGGGGCGTTTTCTACGAGCAGTACTTC. Amino acids: CASSQTGGVFYEQYF.